The next 2 T cell receptor beta chains were all read from a single sample in a study of cytomegalovirus exposure and HLA in healthy donors. Primers for the PCR totalled 60 Vbeta and 13 Jbeta. Here immunoSEQ multiplex PCR was the method, and the copy in TCRdb shows in-frame clones only, minus some. The table records 150,000 to 200,000 clones, 68% of them present only once. The sample was PBMCs. The source of these receptors is a woman aged 18-35 years in good health and CMV-seropositive.

V usage is TRBV27 and J usage is TRBJ1-3; 8 bases map to TRBD1. Germline V lookup: CDR1 MNHEY, CDR2 SMNVEV (reference sequence). This CDR3 region has 16 residues. V shed 5 bases, J shed 5 bases, and the junction held 11 bases outside the gene matches. The CDR3 coding sequence is TGTGCCAGCAGTGACTCAGGGGGCGAAGTGAGAAACACCATATATTTT. This sequence encodes CASSDSGGEVRNTIYF.

The V gene is TRBV6-5, the J gene TRBJ2-1, with a possible D match to TRBD1 (6 bases). V lost 4 bases, J lost 5 bases, and 12 bases lay in between. Germline V lookup: CDR1 MNHEY, CDR2 SVGAGI. The CDR3 has 14 amino acids. CDR3: CASSLWQGNNEQFF. The CDR3 nucleotides read TGTGCCAGCAGTTTGTGGCAGGGGAACAATGAGCAGTTCTTC.